Here is one TCR beta chain with its context. Its antigen is unidentified. The sample comes from a study of T cell repertoires in ileal Crohn's disease. CDR3 size: 13 residues. V gave up 4 bases and J gave up 4 bases, with 10 bases separating them. Looked up from germline, CDR1 is MGHRA and CDR2 is YSYEKL. Sequencing used immunoSEQ multiplex PCR; TCRdb keeps in-frame clones, though not all of them. The table lists 7,000 to 7,500 clones, about 78% of them singletons. Time point meaning: proximal margin of the surgical specimen (macroscopically non-inflamed). Overall study findings and caveats: All patients with clonality above 26.8% had endoscopic recurrence. Active smokers at surgery had more clonal expansions than non-smokers.

Material: ileal tissue. The chain links TRBV4-1 to TRBJ1-1, with D tentatively TRBD1 (6 bases). This TCR came from an adult with Crohn's disease. The CDR3: CASSRQEGTEAFF. CDR3 bases: TGCGCCAGCAGCCGACAGGAGGGCACTGAAGCTTTCTTT.